Given below is one T cell receptor beta chain in context. Its antigen is still unknown. The method was immunoSEQ multiplex PCR; TCRdb's version includes in-frame clones alone and lacks a portion of them. Among about 680,000 clones listed, roughly 90% were seen once. These data originate in a study of Ad26.COV2.S vaccination and SARS-CoV-2 variants. Across the whole study: Ad26.COV2.S was injected intramuscularly once or twice, 56 days apart. Study conclusions and caveats: Non-spike TCR breadth showed similarity between vaccine and placebo recipients.

Treatment noted: roughly 20 received Ad26.COV2.S at low or high dose, single or two shots; about 5 received placebo; per-sample allocation not given. Sampling happened 63 days after the first vaccine or placebo injection. Ad26 vector vaccine expressed Wuhan-strain SARS-CoV-2 spike. The CDR3 has 13 amino acids. Trimming removed 0 bases from V and 7 bases from J, with 7 bases in between. Germline V lookup: CDR1 SEHNR, CDR2 FQNEAQ (reference sequence). The TCR originated in a person aged 18-60 years who received the Ad26.COV2.S COVID-19 vaccine or a placebo. The chain carries TRBV7-9 and TRBJ1-3; possibly TRBD1 for D (5 bases). The material sequenced was peripheral blood, taken in a trial of Ad26.COV2.S vaccine versus placebo. For the CDR3, the DNA is TGTGCCAGCAGCTTAGCAGGGGCCAACACCATATATTTT. Encoded protein: CASSLAGANTIYF. The variable domain in full, completed from reference TRBV7-9 and TRBJ1-3, reads DTGVSQNPRHKITKRGQNVTFRCDPISEHNRLYWYRQTLGQGPEFLTYFQNEAQLEKSRLLSDRFSAERPKGSFSTLEIQRTEQGDSAMYLCASSLAGANTIYFGEGSWLTVV.